The 28 T cell receptor beta chains in this list originate from one sample, sequenced in a study of T-cell reconstitution after alpha-beta-depleted transplantation in children. Preparation of the TCRbeta library involved a method that used unique molecular identifiers. TCRdb used MiXCR to reprocess the PCR reads, holding one entry per CDR3 protein. The sample consists of about 980,000 distinct CDR3 sequences, around 30% of them appearing once. The material sequenced was PBMCs, mostly from graft donor cells, taken 360 days after TCRalphabeta/CD19-depleted stem cell transplant. Receptor source: a boy younger than two who had a stem cell transplant for SCID, so the T cells may come from the graft donor.

The gene calls are TRBV7-9 and TRBJ2-6, with D unresolved. V was pared by 5 bases and J by 2 bases, with 16 bases between. The length of the CDR3 is 17 residues. Germline V lookup: CDR1 SEHNR, CDR2 FQNEAQ (reference sequence). The DNA of the CDR3 is TGTGCCAGCAGCATCCGGTTGGATGTTCCTGGGGCCAACGTCCTGACTTTC. Translating it yields CASSIRLDVPGANVLTF.

This chain connects TRBV7-2 to TRBJ2-3; D is unresolved. The V end was cut by 1 base, the J end by 7 bases, with 15 bases between. Germline assignment: CDR1 SGHTA and CDR2 FQGNSA. The CDR3 totals 15 residues. The CDR3 DNA reads TGTGCCAGCAGCTTAGAGCCTACCGGGCACCATACGCAGTATTTT. Encoded protein: CASSLEPTGHHTQYF.

The J gene is TRBJ1-4, the V gene TRBV28; 7 bases are a match to TRBD1. Germline-derived CDR1 and CDR2 are MDHEN and SYDVKM. V shed 4 bases, J shed 14 bases, and the junction held 1 base outside the gene matches. This CDR3 has 10 amino acids. The CDR3 coding sequence is TGTGCCAGCAGTTCGACAGGGCTGTTTTTT. Its translation: CASSSTGLFF. Variable domain in full (rest from reference TRBV28 and TRBJ1-4): DVKVTQSSRYLVKRTGEKVFLECVQDMDHENMFWYRQDPGLGLRLIYFSYDVKMKEKGDIPEGYSVSREKKERFSLILESASTNQTSMYLCASSSTGLFFGSGTQLSVL.

This clonotype was seen only once. The rearrangement links TRBV15 to TRBJ2-4; D gene ambiguous. The CDR3 sequence is 16 residues long. V lost 4 bases and J 2 bases, leaving 15 bases between the germline ends. Germline CDR1 and CDR2: LNHNV and YYDKDF (reference sequence). The CDR3: CATSMASTGPKNIQYF. CDR3 DNA: TGTGCCACCAGCATGGCCAGCACCGGGCCCAAAAACATTCAGTACTTC.

This clonotype has just a few counts. This chain uses TRBV7-2 with TRBJ2-2; D not resolved. CDR3 length: 14 amino acids. Germline-derived CDR1 and CDR2 are SGHTA and FQGNSA. Trimming left V 3 bases short and J 6 bases short, with 11 bases between. DNA of the CDR3: TGTGCCAGCAGCTTGCTAGTCGGTCCCGGGGAGCTGTTTTTT. This translates into CASSLLVGPGELFF.

The chain is built from TRBV20-1 and TRBJ2-3; D might be TRBD2 (5 bases). Germline loops: CDR1 DFQATT, CDR2 SNEGSKA (reference sequence). This CDR3 has 12 residues. The ends were cut back, 5 bases at V and 9 bases at J, with 15 bases in the middle. CDR3 amino acids: CSAYSAPPTQYF. CDR3 bases: TGCAGTGCTTATAGCGCGCCCCCGACGCAGTATTTT.

The V gene is TRBV2, the J gene TRBJ2-3, with TRBD2 matching over 8 bases. This CDR3 has 15 residues. Trimming at V came to 0 bases and at J to 2 bases, leaving 1 base not matched to a gene. CDR1 and CDR2 (germline): SNHLY, FYNNEI. The CDR3 protein is CASSEAGLATDTQYF. The CDR3 DNA reads as TGTGCCAGCAGTGAAGCTGGACTAGCCACAGATACGCAGTATTTT.

The chain uses TRBV11-2 and TRBJ2-1, with D maybe TRBD2 (5 bases). The V gene's germline CDR1 is SGHAT and CDR2 FQNNGV. V dropped 5 bases and J dropped 4 bases, with 15 bases sitting between them. The CDR3 length is 15 residues. The CDR3 DNA sequence: TGTGCCAGCAGCCGCGGACTTTTGAGTTACAATGAGCAGTTCTTC. It codes for CASSRGLLSYNEQFF.

This clonotype was counted a few times. The chain recombines TRBV7-2 with TRBJ1-1; no clear D gene. The germline gives CDR1 SGHTA, CDR2 FQGNSA. CDR3 length: 15 residues. Trimming took 0 bases from V and 0 from J, leaving 8 bases between them. CDR3 DNA sequence: TGTGCCAGCAGCTTAGCCGGCAGGATGAACACTGAAGCTTTCTTT. Translating it yields CASSLAGRMNTEAFF.

The rearrangement uses TRBV7-8 and TRBJ1-3; D may be TRBD1 (5 bases). The CDR3 runs to 18 residues. Trimming stripped 5 bases from V and 0 bases from J, with 20 bases between. The germline V gene has CDR1 SGHVS and CDR2 FQNEAQ. The CDR3 coding sequence is TGTGCCAGCAGCCCAGGGATCTCATTCCTCAACTCTGGAAACACCATATATTTT. Amino acid sequence: CASSPGISFLNSGNTIYF.

The CDR3 sequence is CASSQDLGRVLSEQYF. In DNA form, the CDR3 reads TGTGCCAGCAGCCAAGATCTCGGCAGGGTGTTATCCGAGCAGTACTTC. J is TRBJ2-7 and V is TRBV3-1, with a weak D call TRBD1 (5 bases). Germline V gene data show CDR1 as LGHDT and CDR2 as YNNKEL (reference sequence). This CDR3 is 16 amino acids long. The germline V and J ends were trimmed by 0 bases and 6 bases, with 18 bases remaining between them.

This clonotype came up a few times. The chain has TRBV7-2 and TRBJ2-7; D may match TRBD1 or TRBD2 (5 bases each). The V end was cut by 7 bases, the J end by 1 base, with 14 bases between. CDR1 and CDR2 (germline): SGHTA, FQGNSA. This CDR3 region has 14 residues. DNA for the CDR3: TGTGCCAGCACCCGTGGGGGAAAGTCCTACGAGCAGTACTTC. Translated: CASTRGGKSYEQYF.

This chain connects TRBV6-1 to TRBJ2-3; 11 bases align to TRBD2. The CDR3 runs 17 residues. With 6 bases clipped from V and 5 bases from J, the junction kept 13 bases outside the gene matches. Germline V gives CDR1 MNHNS, CDR2 SASEGT. CDR3 protein: CASRPRTTSGGIDTQYF. Written as DNA, the CDR3 is TGTGCCAGCAGACCACGAACCACTAGCGGGGGCATAGATACGCAGTATTTT.

This chain connects TRBV4-1 to TRBJ2-1; the D gene is possibly TRBD1 (6 bases). V was clipped by 1 base and J by 2 bases, with 9 bases between them. The CDR3 has 15 residues. Germline V lookup: CDR1 MGHRA, CDR2 YSYEKL. The CDR3 protein is CASSQGGQTYNEQFF. CDR3 DNA: TGCGCCAGCAGCCAAGGGGGGCAAACCTACAATGAGCAGTTCTTC.

The chain links TRBV7-2 to TRBJ2-4; 10 bases line up with TRBD1. The CDR3 covers 14 residues. J lost 8 bases, V lost 6 bases, and 7 bases had no gene match. Germline loops: CDR1 SGHTA, CDR2 FQGNSA. Written as DNA, the CDR3 is TGTGCCAGCAGACGGGACAGGGGAGGATACATTCAGTACTTC. Translating gives CASRRDRGGYIQYF.

A few counts support this clonotype. The rearrangement uses TRBV20-1 and TRBJ2-5; 15 bases are a match to TRBD2. Germline V gene lookup returns CDR1 DFQATT and CDR2 SNEGSKA (reference sequence). The CDR3 runs to 19 residues. With 1 base clipped from V and 2 bases from J, the junction kept 11 bases outside the gene matches. DNA of the CDR3: TGCAGTGCTAGAGTTCCTCCCGGGACTAGCGGGGGGCGACAAGAGACCCAGTACTTC. It translates to CSARVPPGTSGGRQETQYF.

This clonotype was seen at least ten times. The chain joins TRBV27 to TRBJ2-7; maybe TRBD2 (5 bases). Germline CDR1 MNHEY, CDR2 SMNVEV (reference sequence). CDR3 length: 14 residues. V lost 8 bases and J lost 3, with 17 bases in between. The CDR3 nucleotides read TGTGCCAGCGCCAGTAGACTGACTATCTACGAGCAGTACTTC. Protein sequence: CASASRLTIYEQYF.

The chain uses TRBV5-1 and TRBJ2-1; D is perhaps TRBD2 (6 bases). V was pared by 4 bases and J by 8 bases, with 22 bases between. CDR1 and CDR2 from the germline V gene are SGHRS and YFSETQ. The CDR3 is made up of 16 amino acids. The CDR3 sequence: CASSLVTVRGLDEQFF. The DNA of the CDR3 is TGCGCCAGCAGCCTAGTAACCGTTCGGGGGTTGGATGAGCAGTTCTTC.

The chain links TRBV19 to TRBJ1-1; D is possibly TRBD1 (5 bases). The V end lost 2 bases, the J end lost 5 bases, and 15 bases lay between the germline ends. CDR3 size: 15 residues. In germline, CDR1 is LNHDA, CDR2 SQIVND (reference sequence). This CDR3 is CASSISRGAATEAFF. The CDR3 bases are TGTGCCAGTAGTATAAGTAGGGGCGCCGCGACTGAAGCTTTCTTT.

V gene TRBV5-1 combines with J gene TRBJ1-3, with a possible D match to TRBD1 (5 bases). Germline V CDR1 and CDR2: SGHRS, YFSETQ. Trimming took 5 bases from V and 0 from J, leaving 15 bases between them. The CDR3 is 16 residues long. The chain's CDR3 is CASRPTGPSSGNTIYF. The CDR3 DNA follows: TGCGCCAGCAGACCTACAGGACCCAGCTCTGGAAACACCATATATTTT.

This clonotype came up many times. CDR3 nucleotide sequence: TGCAGCGTTGACCCCGACCAGCGGGGCTACACCTTC. Amino acids: CSVDPDQRGYTF. The chain combines TRBV29-1 with TRBJ1-2, with D uncertain. Germline values: CDR1 SQVTM, CDR2 ANQGSEA. With 3 bases removed from V and 8 bases from J, the gap between germline ends came to 13 bases. This CDR3 has 12 amino acids.

The rearrangement links TRBV6-5 to TRBJ2-7; D not resolved. CDR3 length equals 16 residues. V lost 5 bases to trimming and J lost 2 bases, with 19 bases between them. Germline CDR1 and CDR2: MNHEY and SVGAGI. The CDR3, as DNA: TGTGCCAGCAGTCTACAGCCCGTGGGTTCAACCTACGAGCAGTACTTC. This encodes CASSLQPVGSTYEQYF.

This clonotype occurred a few times. The chain has TRBV7-3 and TRBJ1-4; D perhaps matches TRBD1 (5 bases). CDR3 size: 19 residues. Germline CDR1 and CDR2: SGHTA and FQGTGA. V lost 1 base to trimming and J lost 4 bases, with 22 bases between them. As DNA, the CDR3 is TGTGCCAGCAGCTTAATTGGAGGGACTGCATTAGACCTTAATGAAAAACTGTTTTTT. This sequence encodes CASSLIGGTALDLNEKLFF.

The chain is built from TRBV28 and TRBJ2-7; 8 bases map to TRBD1. The germline V gene encodes CDR1 MDHEN and CDR2 SYDVKM. The trim removed 8 bases at V and 0 bases at J, leaving 15 bases unmatched. The CDR3 contains 17 residues. CDR3 protein: CASSRTGMNPISYEQYF. CDR3 nucleotides: TGTGCCAGCTCCCGGACAGGGATGAACCCAATCTCCTACGAGCAGTACTTC.

This chain joins TRBV11-2 and TRBJ2-7; 7 bases match TRBD1. Germline assignment: CDR1 SGHAT and CDR2 FQNNGV. This CDR3 has 16 amino acids. J gave up 0 bases and V 6 bases, and 11 bases lay outside the gene matches. CDR3 sequence: CASRTVRDSSSYEQYF. The CDR3 DNA is TGTGCCAGCAGAACAGTCCGGGACAGTAGCTCCTACGAGCAGTACTTC. Full variable domain (missing parts from reference TRBV11-2 and TRBJ2-7): EAGVAQSPRYKIIEKRQSVAFWCNPISGHATLYWYQQILGQGPKLLIQFQNNGVVDDSQLPKDRFSAERLKGVDSTLKIQPAKLEDSAVYLCASRTVRDSSSYEQYFGPGTRLTVT.

This clonotype was found a few times. The chain couples TRBV12-3 or TRBV12-4 to TRBJ2-1; D might be TRBD1 or TRBD2, each matching 7 bases. The V end was cut by 5 bases, the J end by 0 bases, with 11 bases between. This CDR3 is 15 amino acids long. The CDR3 spells CASSQGGNSYNEQFF. As DNA, the CDR3 is TGTGCCAGCAGTCAGGGGGGGAACTCCTACAATGAGCAGTTCTTC.

This clonotype was counted a few times. This sequence joins TRBV6-2 or TRBV6-3 and TRBJ2-7, with 7 bases identical to TRBD1. The CDR3 loop spans 14 amino acids. Germline CDR1 reads MNHEY; CDR2 reads SVGEGT. Trimming cost V 5 bases and J 7 bases; bases outside gene matches: 11. CDR3 DNA: TGTGCCAGCAGTCTCTTGGACAGGTCCCGGGAGCAGTACTTC. It translates to CASSLLDRSREQYF.

This chain joins TRBV7-2 and TRBJ1-2; the match to TRBD1 covers 10 bases. The CDR3 extends over 13 amino acids. Trimming removed 5 bases from V and 12 bases from J; junction bases left unmatched: 9. Germline V CDR1 and CDR2: SGHTA, FQGNSA. The CDR3 sequence is CASSPRGQGVNTF. The CDR3 DNA sequence: TGTGCCAGCAGCCCTCGAGGACAGGGGGTAAACACCTTC.